The rows below give T cell receptor beta chains drawn from one sample of a study of T cells in Graves' hyperthyroidism and ophthalmopathy. One entry per CDR3 protein, called by TCRdb with MiXCR from the multiplex PCR reads. The sample yields around 720,000 distinct CDR3 sequences, around a third seen once. The material sequenced was blood. The receptors here all came from a woman between 35 and 50 years old with Graves' hyperthyroidism. The CDR3 runs from the conserved cysteine through the conserved F or W. The D gene is left open where the match is weak. Size tells how often a clone was seen (once, few, many) or the class of an expanded clone, and some rows leave it out.

j_call d_call v_call clone_size cdr3_aa cdr3_nt
TRBJ1-2 - TRBV4-3 few CASSQAGINYGYTF TGCGCCAGCAGCCAAGCGGGGATTAACTATGGCTACACCTTC
TRBJ2-5 - TRBV2 - CASRDRMETRYF TGTGCCAGCAGAGACAGGATGGAGACCCGGTACTTC
TRBJ1-1 - TRBV2 few CASSETSEAFF TGTGCCAGCAGTGAAACGTCTGAAGCTTTCTTT
TRBJ1-1 TRBD1 TRBV6-5 few CASSSRTGTSGTEAFF TGTGCCAGCAGTTCTCGGACAGGGACCTCGGGGACTGAAGCTTTCTTT
TRBJ2-5 - TRBV29-1 - CSQTGEGETQYF TGCAGCCAGACAGGGGAGGGAGAGACCCAGTACTTC
TRBJ2-7 - TRBV7-9 many CASSDHGGYEQYF TGTGCCAGCAGTGACCACGGGGGCTACGAGCAGTACTTC
TRBJ1-5 - TRBV2 - CASKLGPISNQPQHF TGTGCCAGCAAGCTCGGCCCGATTAGCAATCAGCCCCAGCATTTT
TRBJ2-7 TRBD1 TRBV24-1 few CATSETGDEQYF TGTGCCACCAGTGAGACAGGGGACGAGCAGTACTTC
TRBJ1-3 TRBD1 TRBV11-3 few CASSPAGRKPGQPYDFENTIYF TGTGCCAGCAGCCCCGCCGGCAGGAAACCGGGACAGCCTTACGACTTCGAAAACACCATATATTTT
TRBJ2-2 - TRBV10-3 few CAISGRQDGELFF TGTGCCATCAGTGGGAGGCAGGACGGGGAGCTGTTTTTT
TRBJ1-4 - TRBV10-3 - CAIRARATNEKLFF TGTGCCATCAGGGCCAGGGCCACTAATGAAAAACTGTTTTTT
TRBJ1-3 TRBD1 TRBV7-2 once CASSLYFPGQTGNTIYF TGTGCCAGCTCACTATACTTTCCGGGACAGACTGGAAACACCATATATTTT
TRBJ1-3 - TRBV6-5 - CASSYPPNYGYTIYF TGTGCCAGCAGTTACCCACCCAACTATGGCTACACCATATATTTT
TRBJ2-7 - TRBV29-1 many CSAAPGGRGNEQYF TGCAGCGCGGCCCCGGGAGGCAGGGGCAACGAGCAGTACTTC
TRBJ2-2 - TRBV7-2 - CASSQERSGTLNTGELFF TGCGCCAGCAGCCAAGAACGATCGGGGACACTTAACACCGGGGAGCTGTTCTTT
TRBJ2-5 TRBD1 TRBV12-3/TRBV12-4 - CASSPPPRGYQETQYF TGTGCCAGCAGTCCCCCGCCCAGGGGGTACCAAGAGACCCAGTACTTC
TRBJ2-1 TRBD2 TRBV7-9 - CASSQSGGAYNEQFF TGTGCCAGCAGCCAGAGCGGGGGCGCCTACAATGAGCAGTTCTTC
TRBJ1-5 - TRBV4-3 few CASSQEPDAGSPQHF TGCGCCAGCAGCCAAGAGCCCGATGCCGGGTCGCCCCAGCATTTT
TRBJ1-4 - TRBV2 - CASQREFEKLFF TGTGCCAGCCAGAGGGAATTCGAAAAACTGTTTTTT
TRBJ1-4 - TRBV5-1 - CASSRGTIGEKLFF TGCGCCAGCAGCCGGGGGACAATTGGGGAAAAACTGTTTTTT
TRBJ2-7 - TRBV7-9 many CASGKGSYEQYF TGTGCCAGTGGGAAGGGCTCCTACGAGCAGTACTTC
TRBJ1-3 TRBD1 TRBV20-1 - CSAKIFGQGASGNTIYF TGCAGTGCGAAAATCTTCGGACAGGGGGCATCTGGAAACACCATATATTTT
TRBJ2-2 - TRBV6-5 few CASSYPLTGELFF TGTGCCAGCAGTTACCCCCTAACCGGGGAGCTGTTTTTT
TRBJ1-1 - TRBV2 - CASRGDLRTEAFF TGTGCCAGCAGGGGCGACCTGCGTACTGAAGCTTTCTTT
TRBJ1-2 - TRBV12-3/TRBV12-4 many CASSLWGTDYGYTF TGTGCCAGCAGTTTATGGGGTACGGACTATGGCTACACCTTC
TRBJ2-5 TRBD2 TRBV20-1 - CSAMGLAGPDRETQYF TGCAGTGCTATGGGGCTAGCGGGACCCGATCGAGAGACCCAGTACTTC
TRBJ1-2 - TRBV5-5 many CASSQERENYGYTF TGCGCCAGCAGCCAAGAGCGGGAGAACTATGGCTACACCTTC
TRBJ1-5 TRBD1 TRBV12-3/TRBV12-4 few CASRNNQGGNQPQHF TGTGCCAGCAGAAACAATCAGGGGGGCAATCAGCCCCAGCATTTT
TRBJ1-2 TRBD1 TRBV7-9 - CASSSTAGQGHGYTF TGTGCCAGCAGCTCAACGGCGGGACAGGGCCATGGCTACACCTTC
TRBJ1-4 TRBD1 TRBV7-2 - CASSSATGWNEKLFF TGTGCCAGCAGTTCGGCGACAGGGTGGAATGAAAAACTGTTTTTT
TRBJ1-1 - TRBV29-1 - CSVRTGNWDTEAFF TGCAGCGTTCGAACGGGTAATTGGGACACTGAAGCTTTCTTT
TRBJ1-6 - TRBV12-3/TRBV12-4 - CASMLGRRGLSPLHF TGTGCCAGCATGCTCGGCCGGAGAGGTTTATCACCCCTCCACTTT
TRBJ2-2 - TRBV15 - CATSRGRTGETGELFF TGTGCCACCAGCAGAGGGAGAACGGGAGAAACCGGGGAGCTGTTTTTT
TRBJ2-5 - TRBV7-2 many CASSLRVRETQYF TGTGCCAGCAGCTTACGGGTCCGGGAGACCCAGTACTTC
TRBJ1-5 - TRBV19 - CASSRQGGGNQHF TGTGCCAGTAGTCGGCAGGGAGGTGGGAATCAGCATTTT
TRBJ1-1 - TRBV7-2 few CASSLPPGPLKEGNTEAFF TGTGCCAGCAGCTTGCCGCCGGGACCCTTAAAAGAGGGGAACACTGAAGCTTTCTTT
TRBJ2-2 - TRBV29-1 many CSVRGPGRSAGELFF TGCAGCGTCCGAGGGCCAGGCCGATCGGCCGGGGAGCTGTTTTTT
TRBJ1-2 - TRBV10-3 - CAISYEGRHYGYTF TGTGCCATCAGTTACGAGGGGAGGCACTATGGCTACACCTTC
TRBJ1-1 - TRBV19 many CASSMSSWVSSEAFF TGTGCCAGTAGTATGAGCTCCTGGGTCTCGTCTGAAGCTTTCTTT
TRBJ2-5 TRBD2 TRBV20-1 - CSAPGLKTQYF TGCAGTGCCCCGGGACTAAAGACCCAGTACTTC
TRBJ2-7 - TRBV7-2 few CASSSQGSGSSYEQYF TGTGCCAGCAGCTCACAGGGATCGGGGAGCTCCTACGAGCAGTACTTC
TRBJ2-5 - TRBV7-8 - CASSLARVYNGKETQYF TGTGCCAGCAGCTTAGCGCGGGTCTATAACGGGAAAGAGACCCAGTACTTC
TRBJ2-7 TRBD1 TRBV29-1 many CSVEDPGTGSYEQYF TGCAGCGTTGAAGACCCCGGGACAGGCTCCTACGAGCAGTACTTC
TRBJ2-5 TRBD2 TRBV24-1 many CATSDFGGGWETQYF TGTGCCACCAGTGATTTCGGCGGGGGATGGGAGACCCAGTACTTC
TRBJ1-6 - TRBV28 - CAAGGVQNSPLHF TGTGCCGCCGGGGGGGTTCAAAATTCACCCCTCCACTTT
TRBJ1-1 TRBD1 TRBV5-1 many CASSAGQWSTEAFF TGCGCCAGCAGCGCGGGACAGTGGAGCACTGAAGCTTTCTTT
TRBJ1-1 - TRBV5-6 few CASSFSPGTEAFF TGTGCCAGCAGCTTTTCGCCCGGGACTGAAGCTTTCTTT
TRBJ1-1 - TRBV6-2/TRBV6-3 - CAMNAGDEEAFF TGTGCCATGAACGCCGGTGATGAGGAGGCTTTCTTT
TRBJ2-5 - TRBV11-2 - CASSQDRAAIQETQYF TGCGCCAGCAGCCAAGATCGGGCGGCTATACAAGAGACCCAGTACTTC
TRBJ2-7 TRBD2 TRBV6-5 few CASMDSSGGEQYF TGTGCCAGCATGGACTCATCGGGGGGGGAGCAGTACTTC
TRBJ2-7 TRBD2 TRBV7-2 - CASTLYGAGGPYEQYF TGTGCCAGCACCCTCTACGGCGCGGGAGGGCCTTACGAGCAGTACTTC
TRBJ1-1 - TRBV4-3 few CASSQDRTGMNTEAFF TGCGCCAGCAGCCAAGATAGAACAGGGATGAACACTGAAGCTTTCTTT
TRBJ2-7 - TRBV6-2/TRBV6-3 - CATARRVHEQYF TGTGCCACCGCTCGCAGGGTCCACGAGCAGTACTTC
TRBJ1-2 - TRBV29-1 - CSVVPTGGYTF TGCAGCGTTGTTCCCACGGGCGGCTACACCTTC